The 25 T cell receptor beta chains below all came from one sample that was sequenced in a study of blood T cell repertoires in COVID-19. Method: immunoSEQ multiplex PCR; TCRdb's copy keeps in-frame clones and lacks some. This sample carries 100,000 or so clones, about four fifths of them seen once, and the ten largest clones take about 9.4%. The sequenced sample was peripheral blood. The source of these receptors is a human donor in a cohort sampled during active COVID-19.

The chain has TRBV4-1 and TRBJ2-3, with 7 bases fitting TRBD2. With 1 base clipped from V and 4 bases from J, the junction kept 11 bases outside the gene matches. The CDR3 totals 17 residues. Germline V gives CDR1 MGHRA, CDR2 YSYEKL. The CDR3 DNA reads as TGCGCCAGCAGCCAAGCGTCAACAAGCGGGGAGTCAGATACGCAGTATTTT. As protein: CASSQASTSGESDTQYF.

The rearrangement links TRBV19 to TRBJ1-2; no firm D call. The CDR3 has 14 residues. Trimming removed 4 bases from V and 0 bases from J, with 9 bases in between. Looked up from germline, CDR1 is LNHDA and CDR2 is SQIVND (reference sequence). The CDR3 nucleotides are TGTGCCAGTAGTACCGGCCAGGCTAACTATGGCTACACCTTC. Protein product: CASSTGQANYGYTF. The full variable domain, in which reference TRBV19 and TRBJ1-2 provide the parts outside the CDR3, is DGGITQSPKYLFRKEGQNVTLSCEQNLNHDAMYWYRQDPGQGLRLIYYSQIVNDFQKGDIAEGYSVSREKKESFPLTVTSAQKNPTAFYLCASSTGQANYGYTFGSGTRLTVV.

The CDR3 loop is CASSPGGGDNSPLHF. The CDR3 coding sequence is TGTGCCAGCTCACCAGGGGGAGGGGATAATTCACCCCTCCACTTT. The chain is built from TRBV18 and TRBJ1-6; possibly TRBD1 for D (5 bases). The CDR3 loop spans 15 amino acids. Germline V lookup: CDR1 KGHSH, CDR2 LQKENI. V was pared by 2 bases and J by 5 bases, with 10 bases between. Supplemented by reference TRBV18 and TRBJ1-6, the full variable domain reads NAGVMQNPRHLVRRRGQEARLRCSPMKGHSHVYWYRQLPEEGLKFMVYLQKENIIDESGMPKERFSAEFPKEGPSILRIQQVVRGDSAAYFCASSPGGGDNSPLHFGNGTRLTVT.

This chain uses TRBV7-2 with TRBJ2-7; 8 positions agree with TRBD1. V lost 2 bases to trimming and J lost 4 bases; unmatched junction nucleotides: 10. Germline-derived CDR1 and CDR2 are SGHTA and FQGNSA. CDR3 length: 16 amino acids. CDR3 sequence reads: CASSLSGTGLDYEQYF. For the CDR3, the DNA is TGTGCCAGCAGCTTAAGTGGGACAGGCTTAGATTACGAGCAGTACTTC.

The chain has TRBV6-5 and TRBJ1-5; D gene unclear. This CDR3 has 13 residues. The germline V gene encodes CDR1 MNHEY and CDR2 SVGAGI. Trimming shortened V by 5 bases and J by 6 bases, and 11 bases separated the two germline ends. The CDR3 loop is CASSRGMGQPQHF. The DNA for the CDR3 is TGTGCCAGCAGTAGAGGGATGGGTCAGCCCCAGCATTTT.

The chain joins TRBV2 to TRBJ1-1, with 10 bases aligning to TRBD1. Germline V gene sequence: CDR1 SNHLY, CDR2 FYNNEI. The trim removed 7 bases at V and 7 bases at J, leaving 15 bases unmatched. The CDR3 contains 16 residues. The chain's CDR3 is CASTAREGQGIHEAFF. DNA of the CDR3: TGTGCCAGCACTGCTCGCGAGGGACAGGGGATCCATGAAGCTTTCTTT.

The gene calls are TRBV2 and TRBJ1-5; D may be TRBD1 (6 bases). The V gene lost 3 bases and the J gene lost 5 bases, with 11 bases spanning the gap. This CDR3 spans 14 amino acids. CDR1 and CDR2 from the germline V gene are SNHLY and FYNNEI. This CDR3 is CASSDYRVDQPQHF. The CDR3 DNA sequence: TGTGCCAGCAGTGACTACAGGGTCGATCAGCCCCAGCATTTT. The variable domain in full, completed from reference TRBV2 and TRBJ1-5, reads EPEVTQTPSHQVTQMGQEVILRCVPISNHLYFYWYRQILGQKVEFLVSFYNNEISEKSEIFDDQFSVERPDGSNFTLKIRSTKLEDSAMYFCASSDYRVDQPQHFGDGTRLSIL.

The gene calls are TRBV11-3 and TRBJ1-1, with 7 positions matching TRBD1. Germline loops: CDR1 SGHNT, CDR2 YENEEA. The V segment lost 5 bases and the J segment 2 bases; nucleotides outside the gene matches: 11. The CDR3 spans 16 residues. CDR3 residues: CASSLRQGIGNTEAFF. The CDR3 DNA sequence: TGTGCCAGCAGCCTAAGACAGGGTATCGGTAACACTGAAGCTTTCTTT.

This clone was detected a few times. The chain couples TRBV2 to TRBJ2-7; 10 nucleotides align to TRBD1. V lost 6 bases to trimming and J lost 2 bases; unmatched junction nucleotides: 7. This CDR3 region has 15 residues. Germline V lookup: CDR1 SNHLY, CDR2 FYNNEI. DNA of the CDR3: TGTGCCAGCAGCGGGGGACAGGGGATAGCCTACGAGCAGTACTTC. It is translated as CASSGGQGIAYEQYF.

This clone was seen only once. The rearrangement uses TRBV6-5 and TRBJ2-2; 8 bases are a match to TRBD1. The CDR3 covers 15 residues. V was clipped by 5 bases and J by 6 bases; unmatched bases: 8. Germline CDR1 and CDR2: MNHEY and SVGAGI. CDR3 residues: CASSPRTGSPGELFF. DNA for the CDR3: TGTGCCAGCAGTCCTAGGACAGGGTCCCCCGGGGAGCTGTTTTTT.

The chain uses TRBV15 and TRBJ1-6; weak D call: TRBD1 (5 bases). Deletions cut 5 bases from V and 6 bases from J, with 11 bases between. The CDR3 spans 14 residues. CDR1 is LNHNV and CDR2 is YYDKDF in the germline V gene (reference sequence). CDR3 sequence: CATSSDSLNSPLHF. The CDR3 DNA sequence: TGTGCCACCAGCTCCGACAGCCTTAATTCACCCCTCCACTTT.

The V call is TRBV5-1, the J call TRBJ2-7, with 9 nucleotides matching TRBD2. Germline CDR1 reads SGHRS; CDR2 reads YFSETQ. The CDR3 has 15 residues. Losses at the gene ends were 0 bases for V and 4 bases for J; bases not matched to a gene: 5. In DNA form, the CDR3 reads TGCGCCAGCAGCTTGGTAGCGGGGGCGCTTTACGAGCAGTACTTC. The encoded protein is CASSLVAGALYEQYF. Based on the CDR3 plus reference TRBV5-1 and TRBJ2-7, the full variable domain is KAGVTQTPRYLIKTRGQQVTLSCSPISGHRSVSWYQQTPGQGLQFLFEYFSETQRNKGNFPGRFSGRQFSNSRSEMNVSTLELGDSALYLCASSLVAGALYEQYFGPGTRLTVT.

The chain combines TRBV7-5 with TRBJ2-7; TRBD2 was called by the table and not checked on the DNA. TRBV7-5 is given as a pseudogene. The CDR3 contains 14 residues. The CDR3 coding sequence is TGTGCCAGAAGGGGGGGGATGTGGGCCTACGAGCAGTACTTC. Amino acids: CARRGGMWAYEQYF.

The chain links TRBV4-3 to TRBJ2-3; 9 nucleotides match TRBD1. Germline V lookup: CDR1 LGHNA, CDR2 YSLEER. J gave up 4 bases and V 0 bases, and 2 bases lay outside the gene matches. The CDR3 extends over 15 amino acids. In nucleotides, the CDR3 is TGCGCCAGCAGCCAAGAGGGACAGGGATCAGATACGCAGTATTTT. Protein: CASSQEGQGSDTQYF.

V and J are TRBV27 and TRBJ1-1; 8 bases are a match to TRBD1. CDR3 size: 13 residues. The germline CDR1 and CDR2 sequences are MNHEY and SMNVEV (reference sequence). Losses at the gene ends were 8 bases for V and 3 bases for J; bases not matched to a gene: 5. CDR3 nucleotides: TGTGCCAGCGGCCGGACAGGGTACACTGAAGCTTTCTTT. Translation: CASGRTGYTEAFF.

This sequence joins TRBV15 and TRBJ1-6, with no clear D. Germline CDR1 reads LNHNV; CDR2 reads YYDKDF (reference sequence). There are 15 residues in the CDR3. The V end was cut by 0 bases, the J end by 6 bases, with 9 bases between. The CDR3 protein is CATSRDRGLNSPLHF. As DNA, the CDR3 is TGTGCCACCAGCAGAGATCGAGGGCTTAATTCACCCCTCCACTTT. The full variable domain, its missing parts supplied by reference TRBV15 and TRBJ1-6, is DAMVIQNPRYQVTQFGKPVTLSCSQTLNHNVMYWYQQKSSQAPKLLFHYYDKDFNNEADTPDNFQSRRPNTSFCFLDIRSPGLGDTAMYLCATSRDRGLNSPLHFGNGTRLTVT.

This chain uses TRBV4-1 with TRBJ1-3; D unclear. The V gene lost 5 bases and the J gene lost 0 bases, with 17 bases spanning the gap. Germline lookup yields CDR1 MGHRA and CDR2 YSYEKL. This CDR3 is 17 amino acids long. CDR3 nucleotides: TGCGCCAGCAGCGCACGCCCAGAATACCACTCTGGAAACACCATATATTTT. Translation: CASSARPEYHSGNTIYF.

There are a few counts of this clone. Written as DNA, the CDR3 is TGTGCCAGCAATAAGGGAGTAGACTATGGCTACACCTTC. It is translated as CASNKGVDYGYTF. This chain joins TRBV2 and TRBJ1-2, with no clear D. From germline, CDR1 is SNHLY and CDR2 FYNNEI. V dropped 7 bases and J dropped 3 bases, with 12 bases sitting between them. This CDR3 is built from 13 residues.

The chain joins TRBV11-2 to TRBJ2-4, with D maybe TRBD1 (6 bases). This CDR3 region has 11 residues. Germline CDR1 is SGHAT and CDR2 is FQNNGV. V lost 3 bases and J 15 bases, leaving 12 bases between the germline ends. The DNA for the CDR3 is TGTGCCAGCAGCTTCCCGGGACACGCGTACTTC. It specifies CASSFPGHAYF.

The chain recombines TRBV5-6 with TRBJ1-5, with D maybe TRBD1 (5 bases). This CDR3 has 14 amino acids. V lost 2 bases and J lost 4, with 10 bases in between. Germline V gene data show CDR1 as SGHDT and CDR2 as YYEEEE. CDR3 in amino acids: CASSFGRVNQPQHF. In nucleotides, the CDR3 is TGTGCCAGCAGCTTCGGCAGGGTGAATCAGCCCCAGCATTTT.

This clone was observed a single time. The rearrangement uses TRBV5-1 and TRBJ2-2; TRBD1 might be the D (5 bases). Trimming left V 0 bases short and J 7 bases short, with 13 bases between. Germline V lookup: CDR1 SGHRS, CDR2 YFSETQ. This CDR3 spans 15 amino acids. The CDR3 here is CASSLVPRAHGELFF. The CDR3 nucleotides are TGCGCCAGCAGCTTGGTCCCCAGGGCCCACGGGGAGCTGTTTTTT.

The chain links TRBV7-2 to TRBJ1-3, with D maybe TRBD1 (5 bases). The CDR3 runs to 15 residues. Trimming left V 0 bases short and J 2 bases short, with 8 bases between. From germline, CDR1 is SGHTA and CDR2 FQGNSA. The CDR3, as DNA: TGTGCCAGCAGCTTAGCAGGCAGGGCTGGAAACACCATATATTTT. Residues: CASSLAGRAGNTIYF.

This clone was picked up a small number of times. This rearrangement joins TRBV6-5 to TRBJ2-7, with D perhaps TRBD2 (6 bases). From germline, CDR1 is MNHEY and CDR2 SVGAGI. The CDR3 length is 14 residues. V lost 6 bases and J 3 bases, leaving 15 bases between the germline ends. The CDR3 region is CASRPGPGGYEQYF. DNA of the CDR3: TGTGCCAGCAGACCCGGGCCCGGGGGCTACGAGCAGTACTTC.

CDR3 loop: CAIRTGDYGYTF. CDR3 nucleotides: TGTGCCATCCGGACAGGGGACTATGGCTACACCTTC. The chain is built from TRBV10-3 and TRBJ1-2, with 9 bases lining up with TRBD1. The CDR3 sequence is 12 residues long. Germline lookup yields CDR1 ENHRY and CDR2 SYGVKD. J gave up 3 bases and V 8 bases, and 1 base lay outside the gene matches.

This clone was seen only a few times. DNA for the CDR3: TGTGCCACCCGGGACAGGGTTAACACTGAAGCTTTCTTT. Protein sequence: CATRDRVNTEAFF. The chain recombines TRBV21-1 with TRBJ1-1; TRBD1, as called in the table, went unchecked against the DNA. TRBV21-1 is a pseudogene. This CDR3 is built from 13 residues.